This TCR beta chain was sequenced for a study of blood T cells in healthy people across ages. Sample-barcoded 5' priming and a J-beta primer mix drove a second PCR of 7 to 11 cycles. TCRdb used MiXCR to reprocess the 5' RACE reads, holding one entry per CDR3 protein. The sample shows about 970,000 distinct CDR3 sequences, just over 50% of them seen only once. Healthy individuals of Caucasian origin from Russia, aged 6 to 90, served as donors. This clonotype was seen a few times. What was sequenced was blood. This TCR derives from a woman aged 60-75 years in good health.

Here the CDR3 DNA reads TGCAGCGTTAGGCTAGCGGGAGAGCAGTACTTC. Protein sequence: CSVRLAGEQYF. The chain carries TRBV29-1 and TRBJ2-4; 10 bases map to TRBD2. Germline assignment: CDR1 SQVTM and CDR2 ANQGSEA. The CDR3 has 11 residues. The J segment lost 13 bases and the V segment lost 5 bases, leaving 5 bases of the junction unmatched.